Listed below are T cell receptor beta chains from one sample, sequenced in a study of beta chain features in type 1 diabetes. The table came from immunoSEQ multiplex PCR; TCRdb's copy has only in-frame clones and leaves some out. The table lists approximately 400,000 clones, about 14% of them singletons. Sample: naive CD4+ T cells from blood. These receptor sequences come from a woman younger than 35 in good health. The CDR3 runs from the conserved cysteine through the conserved F or W. The D gene is left open where the match is weak. Expanded clones are given a class, and other clones once, few, many or no size at all.

NA	TRBV20-1	NA	TRBJ1-4	TGCAGTTACCAGGGGTCAAAACTGTTTTTT	CSYQGSKLFF
once	TRBV5-1	TRBD1	TRBJ2-3	TGCGCCAGCAGCACTGGACAGGGCTGGAAAGATACGCAGTATTTT	CASSTGQGWKDTQYF
few	TRBV27	NA	TRBJ1-1	TGTGCCAGCAGTTTAGGGCACTCAATGAACACTGAAGCTTTCTTT	CASSLGHSMNTEAFF
NA	TRBV14	NA	TRBJ2-5	TGTGCCAGCAGCCAAGGCAGAGGTCTAGCCGGATTAGAGACCCAGTACTTC	CASSQGRGLAGLETQYF
few	TRBV15	TRBD1	TRBJ2-1	TGTGCCACCATGTCACGGGACAGAGGATGGAATGAGCAGTTCTTC	CATMSRDRGWNEQFF
NA	TRBV28	TRBD1	TRBJ2-4	TGTGCCAGCAGATCCGCCGGGACAGGGTTGACCATTCAGTACTTC	CASRSAGTGLTIQYF
NA	TRBV7-2	NA	TRBJ2-5	TGTGCCAGCAGGAGAGCGGGTGGCGGAGGGGTGACCCAGTACTTC	CASRRAGGGGVTQYF
NA	TRBV5-6	TRBD2	TRBJ2-2	TGTGCCAGCAGCTTGGCCCTAGTCGGAGCGGGAGTCACCGGGGAGCTGTTTTTT	CASSLALVGAGVTGELFF
few	TRBV5-4	TRBD2	TRBJ2-1	TGTGCCAGCAGCTTCCCTAGCGGGAGGAGCTCCTACAATGAGCAGTTCTTC	CASSFPSGRSSYNEQFF
NA	TRBV30	NA	TRBJ2-2	TGTGCCTGGAGGAAGGGGGAGGGGAACACCGGGGAGCTGTTTTTT	CAWRKGEGNTGELFF
NA	TRBV9	NA	TRBJ1-1	TGTGCCAGCAGCCCGAGGGTAGGTAAGAACACTGAAGCTTTCTTT	CASSPRVGKNTEAFF
NA	TRBV29-1	TRBD2	TRBJ2-7	TGCAGCGTTGGGGCCTATAGCGGGAGTAGCTACGAGCAGTACTTC	CSVGAYSGSSYEQYF
NA	TRBV2	NA	TRBJ1-2	TGTGCCAGCAGCCAGACCTCAGGGGAAGTATACGGCTACACCTTC	CASSQTSGEVYGYTF
few	TRBV30	NA	TRBJ1-2	TGTGCCTGGAGTACCCCGCCTTTGAGGGTATCTGGCTACACCTTC	CAWSTPPLRVSGYTF
few	TRBV19	TRBD1	TRBJ1-2	TGTGCCACACAGCCAGGGGGCCGGGACTATGGCTACACCTTC	CATQPGGRDYGYTF
NA	TRBV27	TRBD1	TRBJ1-2	TGTGCCAGCAGCCAGGGGGACAGGTGGGGAGGCTACACCTTC	CASSQGDRWGGYTF
few	TRBV9	NA	TRBJ2-5	TGTGCCAGCAGCGCGACAGTACTCCAAGAGACCCAGTACTTC	CASSATVLQETQYF
NA	TRBV7-8	NA	TRBJ2-2	TGTGCCAGCAGCTTAGTTCCAGGGTGGAACACCGGGGAGCTGTTTTTT	CASSLVPGWNTGELFF
NA	TRBV11-3	TRBD1	TRBJ2-7	TGTGCCAGCAGCTCAGGGACAGGGGAAACCTACGAGCAGTACTTC	CASSSGTGETYEQYF
few	TRBV7-2	TRBD2	TRBJ2-3	TGTGCCAGCAGCTTAGGGGGACTAGCGGGGGATACGCAGTATTTT	CASSLGGLAGDTQYF
few	TRBV5-4	TRBD1	TRBJ2-1	TGTGCCAGCAGCCCACCCCCGGGACAGGGGAATGAGCAGTTCTTC	CASSPPPGQGNEQFF
few	TRBV29-1	TRBD1	TRBJ1-2	TGCAGCGCCTGGGACAGAGCTAACTATGGCTACACCTTC	CSAWDRANYGYTF
NA	TRBV9	NA	TRBJ2-1	TGTGCCAGCAGCCAAGCCACTTACAATGAGCAGTTCTTC	CASSQATYNEQFF
few	TRBV29-1	TRBD1	TRBJ1-5	TGCAGCGTTGTAACAGGGGGTGATCAGCCCCAGCATTTT	CSVVTGGDQPQHF
NA	TRBV5-6	NA	TRBJ1-2	TGTGCCAGCAGCTCCAGGGCGCGCTATGGCTACACCTTC	CASSSRARYGYTF
NA	TRBV28	TRBD2	TRBJ2-4	TGTGCCAGTGGGACTAGCAAAAACATTCAGTACTTC	CASGTSKNIQYF
NA	TRBV2	TRBD2	TRBJ2-7	TGTGCCAGCAGGCTAGCGGGAGGGTTTAACGAGCAGTACTTC	CASRLAGGFNEQYF
few	TRBV5-4	NA	TRBJ2-3	TGTGCCAGCAGCTTGGGAGGGTCAGATACGCAGTATTTT	CASSLGGSDTQYF
NA	TRBV2	NA	TRBJ1-1	TGTGCCAGCAGTGAAACAGGACTGAACACTGAAGCTTTCTTT	CASSETGLNTEAFF
NA	TRBV18	TRBD1	TRBJ2-5	TGTGCCAGCTCACCACCGGTAGGACAGGGAGAGACCCAGTACTTC	CASSPPVGQGETQYF
NA	TRBV27	NA	TRBJ1-5	TGTGCCAGCTCGTGGCAGGGCAATCAGCCCCAGCATTTT	CASSWQGNQPQHF
few	TRBV27	TRBD1	TRBJ1-2	TGTGCCAGCAGTTCGACAGGGGCCCCCAACTATGGCTACACCTTC	CASSSTGAPNYGYTF
NA	TRBV2	TRBD1	TRBJ2-6	TGTGCCAGCAGCTTGACAGGGGGTTATGGGGCCAACGTCCTGACTTTC	CASSLTGGYGANVLTF
NA	TRBV4-1	NA	TRBJ2-3	TGCGCCAGCAGCCAAGGCGGCCCTGCGGATACGCAGTATTTT	CASSQGGPADTQYF
few	TRBV28	NA	TRBJ1-1	TGTGCCAGCAGTCGACTTGGGAACACTGAAGCTTTCTTT	CASSRLGNTEAFF
NA	TRBV7-3	NA	TRBJ1-3	TGTGCCAGCAGCTTCGGTGATCGAGGAAACACCATATATTTT	CASSFGDRGNTIYF
NA	TRBV6-5	TRBD1	TRBJ2-3	TGTGCCAGCTCGGGACAGGACCCGACAGATACGCAGTATTTT	CASSGQDPTDTQYF
NA	TRBV28	NA	TRBJ2-7	TGTGCCAGCAGCCCCTACTGGGGCAGAAGCTACGAGCAGTACTTC	CASSPYWGRSYEQYF
NA	TRBV28	TRBD1	TRBJ2-7	TGTGCCAGCAGTTTATCACAGGGGAACTACGAGCAGTACTTC	CASSLSQGNYEQYF
NA	TRBV5-1	NA	TRBJ1-1	TGCGCCAGCAGCCAGAACACTGAAGCTTTCTTT	CASSQNTEAFF
few	TRBV19	NA	TRBJ2-1	TGTGCCAGCAGACAACAGGGTGGGGACAATGAGCAGTTCTTC	CASRQQGGDNEQFF
NA	TRBV30	TRBD1	TRBJ2-7	TGTGCCTGGAGTCTCCCCGGACAGGACCCCCCCTGGGAGCAGTACTTC	CAWSLPGQDPPWEQYF
few	TRBV29-1	TRBD1	TRBJ1-3	TGCAGCGTTAAGGGGACAGGGTTCTCTGGAAACACCATATATTTT	CSVKGTGFSGNTIYF
few	TRBV7-2	NA	TRBJ2-3	TGTGCCAGCAGCTTCGGGCTAGCGACCACAGATACGCAGTATTTT	CASSFGLATTDTQYF
few	TRBV30	TRBD1	TRBJ1-5	TGTGCCTGGAGTGTGGGGACAGGGACTCAGCCCCAGCATTTT	CAWSVGTGTQPQHF
NA	TRBV19	TRBD1	TRBJ2-7	TGTGCCAGTAGGAACCAGCCGGGACAGGGCACCTACGAGCAGTACTTC	CASRNQPGQGTYEQYF
NA	TRBV29-1	NA	TRBJ1-2	TGCAGCGGGGACATGGGCCGGGGCTACACCTTC	CSGDMGRGYTF